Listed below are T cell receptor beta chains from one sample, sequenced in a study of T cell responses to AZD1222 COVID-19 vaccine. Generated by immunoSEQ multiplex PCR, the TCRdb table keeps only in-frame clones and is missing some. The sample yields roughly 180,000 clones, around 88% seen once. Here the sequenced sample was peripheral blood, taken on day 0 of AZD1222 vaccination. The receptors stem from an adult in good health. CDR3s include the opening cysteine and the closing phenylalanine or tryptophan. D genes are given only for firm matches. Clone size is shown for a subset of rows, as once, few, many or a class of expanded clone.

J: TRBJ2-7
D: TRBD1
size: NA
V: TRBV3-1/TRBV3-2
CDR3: CASSRRDRGREQYF
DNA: TGTGCCAGCAGCCGCCGGGACAGGGGGCGAGAGCAGTACTTC

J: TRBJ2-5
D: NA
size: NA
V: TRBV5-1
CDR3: CASSLERAEETQYF
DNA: TGCGCCAGCAGCTTGGAGCGGGCTGAGGAGACCCAGTACTTC

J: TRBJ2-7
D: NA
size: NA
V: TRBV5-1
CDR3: CASSLAGSLGEQYF
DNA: TGCGCCAGCAGCCTAGCAGGGAGTTTGGGCGAGCAGTACTTC

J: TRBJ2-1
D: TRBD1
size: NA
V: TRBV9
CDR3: CASNKDRDNEQFF
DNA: TGTGCCAGCAATAAGGACAGGGACAATGAGCAGTTCTTC

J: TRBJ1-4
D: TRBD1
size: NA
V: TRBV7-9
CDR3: CASRLTGTVATNEKLFF
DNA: TGTGCCAGCAGACTCACCGGGACAGTTGCAACTAATGAAAAACTGTTTTTT

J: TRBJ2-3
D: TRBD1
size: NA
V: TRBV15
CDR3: CATSTSGTGGTDTQYF
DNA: TGTGCCACCAGTACTTCCGGGACAGGAGGCACAGATACGCAGTATTTT

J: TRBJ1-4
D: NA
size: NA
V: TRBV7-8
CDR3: CASSPVGVPTNEKLFF
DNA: TGTGCCAGCAGCCCAGTCGGGGTCCCAACTAATGAAAAACTGTTTTTT

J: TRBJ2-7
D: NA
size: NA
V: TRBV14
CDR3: CASSQDPGASYEQYF
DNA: TGTGCCAGCAGCCAAGATCCCGGGGCTTCCTACGAGCAGTACTTC

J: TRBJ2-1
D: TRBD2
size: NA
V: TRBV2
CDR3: CASRTSLEQFF
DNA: TGTGCCAGCCGGACTAGCCTTGAGCAGTTCTTC

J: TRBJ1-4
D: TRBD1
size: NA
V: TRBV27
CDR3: CASRPTTGANEKLFF
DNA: TGTGCCAGCAGACCCACCACAGGGGCTAATGAAAAACTGTTTTTT

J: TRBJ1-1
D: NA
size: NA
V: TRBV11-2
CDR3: CASSFQGRNTEAFF
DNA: TGTGCCAGCAGCTTCCAGGGGCGGAACACTGAAGCTTTCTTT

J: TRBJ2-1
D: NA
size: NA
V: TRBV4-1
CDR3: CASSQEGGLIYNEQFF
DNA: TGCGCCAGCAGCCAAGAAGGGGGACTGATCTACAATGAGCAGTTCTTC

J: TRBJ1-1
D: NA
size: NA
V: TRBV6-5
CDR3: CASSRPETEAFF
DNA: TGTGCCAGCAGCCGCCCCGAAACTGAAGCTTTCTTT

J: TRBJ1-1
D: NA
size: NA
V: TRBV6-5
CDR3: CASSYGMNTEAFF
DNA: TGTGCCAGCAGTTACGGGATGAACACTGAAGCTTTCTTT

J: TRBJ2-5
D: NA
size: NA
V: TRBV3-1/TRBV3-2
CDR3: CASSQGEETQYF
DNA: TGTGCCAGCAGCCAGGGGGAAGAGACCCAGTACTTC

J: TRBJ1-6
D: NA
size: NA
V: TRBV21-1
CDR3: CASSNLRGRSYNSPLHF
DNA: TGTGCCAGCAGCAACCTCAGGGGTCGGTCCTATAATTCACCCCTCCACTTT

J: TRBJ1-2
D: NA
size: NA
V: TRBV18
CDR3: CASSRRQEEGYTF
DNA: TGTGCCAGCTCACGAAGACAGGAGGAGGGCTACACCTTC

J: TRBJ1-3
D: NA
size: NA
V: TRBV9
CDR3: CASRDSGNTIYF
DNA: TGTGCCAGCAGAGACTCTGGAAACACCATATATTTT

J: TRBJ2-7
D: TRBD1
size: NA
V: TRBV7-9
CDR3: CASSLSTGLAQYF
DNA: TGTGCCAGCAGCTTATCGACAGGGTTGGCGCAGTACTTC

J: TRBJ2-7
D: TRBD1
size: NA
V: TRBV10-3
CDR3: CAISDGYGTGGYEQYF
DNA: TGTGCCATCAGTGATGGGTATGGGACAGGGGGGTACGAGCAGTACTTC

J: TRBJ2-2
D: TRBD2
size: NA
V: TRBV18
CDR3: CASSRDYPNTGELFF
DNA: TGTGCCAGCTCGCGGGACTACCCGAACACCGGGGAGCTGTTTTTT

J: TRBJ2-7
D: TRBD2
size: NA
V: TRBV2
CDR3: CASSGERGAWDEQYF
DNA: TGTGCCAGCAGTGGGGAGCGGGGGGCCTGGGACGAGCAGTACTTC

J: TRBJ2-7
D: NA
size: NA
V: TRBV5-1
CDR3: CASSLEVSLNYEQYF
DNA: TGCGCCAGCAGCTTGGAAGTCAGTCTCAACTACGAGCAGTACTTC

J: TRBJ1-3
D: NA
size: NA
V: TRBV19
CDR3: CASSMFGQFSGNTIYF
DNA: TGTGCCAGTAGTATGTTTGGGCAGTTCTCTGGAAACACCATATATTTT

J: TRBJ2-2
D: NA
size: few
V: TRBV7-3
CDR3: CASSHASGGSNTGELFF
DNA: TGTGCCAGCAGCCACGCTTCTGGAGGATCGAACACCGGGGAGCTGTTTTTT

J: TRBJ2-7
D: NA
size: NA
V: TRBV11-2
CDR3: CASTGSFSYEQYF
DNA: TGTGCCAGCACCGGGTCCTTCTCCTACGAGCAGTACTTC

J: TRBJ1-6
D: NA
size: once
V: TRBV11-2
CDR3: CASSFTYSPLHF
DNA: TGTGCCAGCAGCTTCACTTATTCACCCCTCCACTTT

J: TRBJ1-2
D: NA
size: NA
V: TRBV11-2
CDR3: CASSFLDAANYGYTF
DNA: TGTGCCAGCAGCTTTCTGGACGCAGCTAACTATGGCTACACCTTC

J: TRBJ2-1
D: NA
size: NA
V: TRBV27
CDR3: CASSLLSSYNEQFF
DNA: TGTGCCAGCAGTTTATTAAGCTCCTACAATGAGCAGTTCTTC

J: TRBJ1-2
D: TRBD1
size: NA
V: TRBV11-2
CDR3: CASSLGTGDGYTF
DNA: TGTGCCAGCAGCTTAGGGACAGGGGATGGCTACACCTTC

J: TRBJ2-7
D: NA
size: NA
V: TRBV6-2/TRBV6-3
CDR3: CASSYRAVYEQYF
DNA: TGTGCCAGCAGTTACAGAGCTGTCTACGAGCAGTACTTC

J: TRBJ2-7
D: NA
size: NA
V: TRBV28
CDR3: CATERTDAYEQYF
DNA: TGTGCCACCGAGAGGACAGACGCCTACGAGCAGTACTTC

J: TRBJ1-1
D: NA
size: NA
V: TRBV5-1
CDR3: CASSLDDPRNTEAFF
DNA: TGCGCCAGCAGCTTGGACGACCCCAGGAACACTGAAGCTTTCTTT

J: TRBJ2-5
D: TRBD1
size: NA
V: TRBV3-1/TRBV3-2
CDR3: CASSTRTGEGTQYF
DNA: TGTGCCAGCAGCACCCGGACAGGGGAGGGGACCCAGTACTTC

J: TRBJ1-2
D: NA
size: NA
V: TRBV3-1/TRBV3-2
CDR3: CASSQGVSGYTF
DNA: TGTGCCAGCAGCCAAGGAGTGAGCGGCTACACCTTC

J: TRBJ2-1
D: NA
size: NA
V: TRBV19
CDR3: CASSIQGGTNEQFF
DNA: TGTGCCAGTAGTATTCAGGGCGGGACCAATGAGCAGTTCTTC

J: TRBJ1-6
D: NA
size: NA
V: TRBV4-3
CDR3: CASSPGANSPLHF
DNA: TGCGCCAGCAGCCCCGGGGCTAATTCACCCCTCCACTTT

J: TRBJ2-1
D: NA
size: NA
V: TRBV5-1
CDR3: CASSLYDAPYNEQFF
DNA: TGCGCCAGCAGCTTGTATGATGCCCCCTACAATGAGCAGTTCTTC

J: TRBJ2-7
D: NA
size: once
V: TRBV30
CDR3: CAWSLGSYEQYF
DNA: TGTGCCTGGAGCCTAGGCTCCTACGAGCAGTACTTC

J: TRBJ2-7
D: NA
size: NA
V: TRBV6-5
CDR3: CASRNREYEQYF
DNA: TGTGCCAGCAGAAATCGGGAATACGAGCAGTACTTC

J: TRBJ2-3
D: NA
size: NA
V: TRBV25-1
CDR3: CASSLGGRTDTQYF
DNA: TGTGCCAGCAGTTTAGGAGGCCGCACAGATACGCAGTATTTT

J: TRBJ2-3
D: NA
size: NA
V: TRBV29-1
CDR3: CSVGPRGGNTQYF
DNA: TGCAGCGTTGGTCCCAGGGGGGGGAATACGCAGTATTTT

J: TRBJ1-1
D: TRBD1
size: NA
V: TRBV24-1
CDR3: CATSDSNRGRGAFF
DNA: TGTGCCACCAGTGATTCGAACAGGGGGCGAGGTGCTTTCTTT

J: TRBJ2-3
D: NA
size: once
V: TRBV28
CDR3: CASSTGGPSTDTQYF
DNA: TGTGCCAGCAGCACAGGCGGGCCTAGCACAGATACGCAGTATTTT

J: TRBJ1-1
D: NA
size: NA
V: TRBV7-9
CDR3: CASSLGRGAFMNTEAFF
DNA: TGTGCCAGCAGCTTAGGGCGCGGGGCGTTCATGAACACTGAAGCTTTCTTT

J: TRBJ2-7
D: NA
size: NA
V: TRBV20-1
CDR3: CSPGSGSEQYF
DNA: TGCAGTCCCGGAAGCGGCAGCGAGCAGTACTTC

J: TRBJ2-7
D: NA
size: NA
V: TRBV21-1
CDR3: CASSSGGEQYF
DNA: TGTGCCAGCAGCAGTGGGGGTGAGCAGTACTTC

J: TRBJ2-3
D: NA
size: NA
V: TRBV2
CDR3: CAIHKDTQYF
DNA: TGTGCCATCCACAAAGATACGCAGTATTTT